What follows are 15 T cell receptor beta chains derived from one specimen sequenced in a study of monozygotic twins with inflammatory bowel disease. TCRdb reprocessed the 5' RACE reads, keeping one entry per CDR3 protein, no DNA. Its clone listing holds more than 300,000 distinct CDR3 sequences. The sequencing sample was made of blood. Receptors originate from a human donor with ulcerative colitis or Crohn's disease, or a healthy co-twin of an affected twin (not recorded which).

The J gene is TRBJ1-3, the V gene TRBV12-3 or TRBV12-4; TCRdb returns TRBD1, unconfirmable since there is no DNA. This CDR3 is built from 20 residues. The CDR3: CASSYFVSRDSAFSGNTIYF.

This chain links TRBV7-2 with TRBJ1-6. The CDR3 consists of 15 residues. Germline V CDR1 and CDR2: SGHTA, FQGNSA. The CDR3 is CASSLAGPQNSPLHF.

The V call is TRBV6-2 or TRBV6-3, the J call TRBJ2-2; TCRdb gives TRBD2 as the D gene, but with no DNA this cannot be confirmed. The CDR3 runs 16 residues. Germline loops: CDR1 MNHEY, CDR2 SVGEGT. The CDR3 here is CASRSPSGRNTGELFF.

The V and J genes are TRBV4-3 and TRBJ2-1. The CDR3 has 14 amino acids. Germline lookup yields CDR1 LGHNA and CDR2 YSLEER. CDR3 sequence: CASSQTRSYNEQFF.

The chain has TRBV5-1 and TRBJ1-1; TCRdb names TRBD1, which stays unverified in the absence of DNA. There are 13 residues in the CDR3. Germline-derived CDR1 and CDR2 are SGHRS and YFSETQ. This CDR3 reads CASRTGVNTEAFF.

The chain uses TRBV28 and TRBJ2-7. The V gene's germline CDR1 is MDHEN and CDR2 SYDVKM. This CDR3 is 15 amino acids long. CDR3 amino acids: CAIDNAGQGPYEQYF.

The chain has TRBV7-2 and TRBJ2-5; TCRdb returns TRBD2, unconfirmable since there is no DNA. Germline-derived CDR1 and CDR2 are SGHTA and FQGNSA. The CDR3 covers 13 residues. CDR3 sequence: CASSFDYSKTQYF.

V gene TRBV5-1 combines with J gene TRBJ1-5; the D call of TRBD1 rests on TCRdb alone, since no DNA is present to check it. The CDR3 consists of 15 residues. Looked up from germline, CDR1 is SGHRS and CDR2 is YFSETQ. CDR3 residues: CASSWGPGEGQPQHF.

The V and J genes are TRBV5-1 and TRBJ1-4. This CDR3 comprises 14 residues. Per the germline V gene, CDR1 is SGHRS and CDR2 is YFSETQ. The CDR3: CASSLKGPDEKLFF.

This chain joins TRBV24-1 and TRBJ2-3; the D gene TCRdb calls, TRBD1, cannot be checked with no DNA. The CDR3 runs 16 residues. Germline-derived CDR1 and CDR2 are KGHDR and SFDVKD. This CDR3 is CATSDFLGQGADTQYF.

V and J are TRBV7-2 and TRBJ1-2; TCRdb's D call, TRBD1, is unchecked because there is no DNA. CDR3 length equals 14 residues. Germline lookup yields CDR1 SGHTA and CDR2 FQGNSA. The CDR3 spells CASSYRQGSYGYTF.

V and J are TRBV4-2 and TRBJ2-1; checking the TCRdb D call of TRBD1 is not possible without DNA. The CDR3 spans 14 residues. Germline assignment: CDR1 LGHNA and CDR2 YNFKEQ. The CDR3 sequence: CASSRRGEYNEQFF.

The genes are TRBV4-2 and TRBJ2-3. Germline CDR1 is LGHNA and CDR2 is YNFKEQ. CDR3 length: 14 amino acids. The CDR3: CASSQAGGTDTQYF.

V is TRBV4-2 and J is TRBJ2-3; lacking DNA, the TRBD2 call made by TCRdb goes unchecked. Germline V gives CDR1 LGHNA, CDR2 YNFKEQ. The CDR3 has 16 residues. CDR3 sequence: CASSPSQIESTDTQYF.

This chain links TRBV5-1 with TRBJ2-5. CDR3 size: 14 residues. Germline V lookup: CDR1 SGHRS, CDR2 YFSETQ. CDR3 sequence: CASSLGPTQETQYF.